Below, one T cell receptor (beta chain) is given with its context. The sample belongs to a study of blood T cells in healthy people across ages. Using a J-beta primer mix together with a sample-barcoded 5' primer, a second PCR was run for about 6 to 11 cycles. TCRdb passed the 5' RACE reads through MiXCR, listing each CDR3 protein once. The repertoire holds about 640,000 distinct CDR3 sequences, with under 70% as singletons. The V and J ends lost 5 bases and 3 bases, in that order; junction bases with no gene match: 3. Per germline, CDR1 MNHEY and CDR2 SVGEGT. The CDR3 loop spans 13 amino acids. The chain carries TRBV6-2 or TRBV6-3 and TRBJ2-7; 8 nucleotides line up with TRBD1. The sequencing sample was made of blood. The sequence was obtained from a man aged 60 to 69 in good health. Written as DNA, the CDR3 is TGTGCCAGCAGTAACACAGGGGGCTACGAGCAGTACTTC. Protein sequence: CASSNTGGYEQYF.